This T cell receptor beta chain was captured in a study of cytomegalovirus exposure and HLA in healthy donors. Regarding the study as a whole: A few CMV-associated chains proved CMV antigen-specific in vitro.

The PCR contained 60 Vbeta and 13 Jbeta primers. The assay was immunoSEQ multiplex PCR, and TCRdb's table has in-frame clones only and misses some. The sample lists over 150,000 clones; roughly three quarters were seen once. This CDR3 comprises 12 residues. CDR1 is MNHNY and CDR2 is SVGAGI in the germline V gene (reference sequence). Trimming removed 6 bases at V and 2 bases at J, with 8 bases between. About this clone: Its target is not known.

The chain is built from TRBV6-6 and TRBJ2-7; the D is unclear. This TCR came from a young man in good health and CMV-seropositive. The sequenced sample was PBMCs. The CDR3 here is CASSHKTYEQYF. CDR3 sequence (DNA): TGTGCCAGCAGCCACAAAACCTACGAGCAGTACTTC.